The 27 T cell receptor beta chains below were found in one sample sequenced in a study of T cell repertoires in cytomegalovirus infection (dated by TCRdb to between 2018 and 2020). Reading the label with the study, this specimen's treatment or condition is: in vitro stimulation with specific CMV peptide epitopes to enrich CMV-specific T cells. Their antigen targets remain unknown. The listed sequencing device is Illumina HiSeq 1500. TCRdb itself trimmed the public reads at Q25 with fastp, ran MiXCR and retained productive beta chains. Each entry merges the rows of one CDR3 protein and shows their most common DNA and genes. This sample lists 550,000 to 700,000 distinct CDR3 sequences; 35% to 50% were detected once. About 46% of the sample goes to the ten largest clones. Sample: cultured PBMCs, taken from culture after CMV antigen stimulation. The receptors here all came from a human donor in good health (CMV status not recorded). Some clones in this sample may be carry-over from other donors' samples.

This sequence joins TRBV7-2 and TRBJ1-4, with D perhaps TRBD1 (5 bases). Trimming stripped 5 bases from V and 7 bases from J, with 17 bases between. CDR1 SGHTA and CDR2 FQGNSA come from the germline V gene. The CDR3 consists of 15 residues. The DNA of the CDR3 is TGTGCCAGCAGCCAAGAACCTACGGGGGGTGAAAAACTGTTTTTT. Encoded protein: CASSQEPTGGEKLFF.

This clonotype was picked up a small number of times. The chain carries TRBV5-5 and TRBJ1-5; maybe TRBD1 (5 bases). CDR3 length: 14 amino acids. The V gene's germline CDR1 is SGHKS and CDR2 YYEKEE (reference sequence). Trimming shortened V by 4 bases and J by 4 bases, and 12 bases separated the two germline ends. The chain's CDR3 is CASSTGTENQPQHF. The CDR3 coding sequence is TGTGCCAGCAGCACCGGGACCGAGAATCAGCCCCAGCATTTT.

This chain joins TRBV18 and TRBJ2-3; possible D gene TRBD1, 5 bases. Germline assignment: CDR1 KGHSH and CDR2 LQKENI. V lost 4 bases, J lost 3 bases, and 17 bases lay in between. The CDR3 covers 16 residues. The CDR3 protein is CASSLGVELGTDTQYF. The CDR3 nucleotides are TGTGCCAGCTCACTAGGGGTTGAGCTAGGAACAGATACGCAGTATTTT.

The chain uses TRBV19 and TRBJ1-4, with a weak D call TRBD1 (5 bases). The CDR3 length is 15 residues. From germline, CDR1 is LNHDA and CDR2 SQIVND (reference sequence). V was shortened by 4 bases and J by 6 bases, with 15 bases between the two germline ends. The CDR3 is CASSKGPQEYEKLFF. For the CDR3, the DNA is TGTGCCAGTAGTAAGGGACCCCAGGAGTATGAAAAACTGTTTTTT.

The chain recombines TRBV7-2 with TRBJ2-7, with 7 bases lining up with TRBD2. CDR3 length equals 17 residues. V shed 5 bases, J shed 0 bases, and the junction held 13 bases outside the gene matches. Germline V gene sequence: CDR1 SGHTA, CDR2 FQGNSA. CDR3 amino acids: CASSMRPGLPSSYEQYF. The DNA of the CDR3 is TGTGCCAGCAGCATGCGACCGGGACTACCAAGCTCCTACGAGCAGTACTTC.

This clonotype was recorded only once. CDR3 sequence reads: CASKVGGSYEQYF. CDR3 DNA sequence: TGTGCCAGCAAGGTCGGGGGGTCCTACGAGCAGTACTTC. The chain couples TRBV11-2 to TRBJ2-7; 7 nucleotides match TRBD2. Per the germline V gene, CDR1 is SGHAT and CDR2 is FQNNGV. V shed 7 bases and J 1 base; nucleotides not matched to a gene: 4. This CDR3 spans 13 amino acids.

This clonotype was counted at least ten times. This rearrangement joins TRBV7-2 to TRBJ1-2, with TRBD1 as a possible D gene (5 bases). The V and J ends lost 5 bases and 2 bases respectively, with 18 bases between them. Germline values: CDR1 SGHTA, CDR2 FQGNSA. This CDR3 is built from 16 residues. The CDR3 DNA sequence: TGTGCCAGCAGCCTGAATTCGGGGGAAGGGAACTATGGCTACACCTTC. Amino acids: CASSLNSGEGNYGYTF. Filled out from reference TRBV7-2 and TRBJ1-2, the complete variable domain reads GAGVSQSPSNKVTEKGKDVELRCDPISGHTALYWYRQSLGQGLEFLIYFQGNSAPDKSGLPSDRFSAERTGGSVSTLTIQRTQQEDSAVYLCASSLNSGEGNYGYTFGSGTRLTVV.

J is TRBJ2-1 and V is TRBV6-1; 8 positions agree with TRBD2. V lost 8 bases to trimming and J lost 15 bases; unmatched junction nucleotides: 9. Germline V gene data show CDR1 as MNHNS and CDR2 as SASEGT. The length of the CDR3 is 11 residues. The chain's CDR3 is CASLTDRGGFF. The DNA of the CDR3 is TGTGCCAGCCTGACGGACCGGGGGGGGTTCTTC.

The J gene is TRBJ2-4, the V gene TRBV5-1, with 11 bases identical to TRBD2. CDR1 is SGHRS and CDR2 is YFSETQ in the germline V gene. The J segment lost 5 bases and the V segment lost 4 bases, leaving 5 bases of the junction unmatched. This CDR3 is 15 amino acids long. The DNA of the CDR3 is TGCGCCAGCAGCCTGCAGGGACTAGCGGAAAACATTCAGTACTTC. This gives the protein CASSLQGLAENIQYF.

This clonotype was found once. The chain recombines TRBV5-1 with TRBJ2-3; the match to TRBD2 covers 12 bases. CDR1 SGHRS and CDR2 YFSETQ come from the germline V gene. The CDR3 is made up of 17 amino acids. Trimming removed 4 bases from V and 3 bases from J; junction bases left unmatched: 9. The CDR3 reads CASSPRPGTSGTDTQYF. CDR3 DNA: TGCGCCAGCAGCCCTAGACCCGGGACTAGCGGGACAGATACGCAGTATTTT.

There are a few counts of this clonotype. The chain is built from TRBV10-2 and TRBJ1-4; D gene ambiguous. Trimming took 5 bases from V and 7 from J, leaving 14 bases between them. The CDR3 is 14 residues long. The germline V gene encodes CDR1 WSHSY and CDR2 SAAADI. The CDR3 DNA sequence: TGCGCCAGCAGTCCCCGTGGGGTGTTTGAAAAACTGTTTTTT. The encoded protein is CASSPRGVFEKLFF.

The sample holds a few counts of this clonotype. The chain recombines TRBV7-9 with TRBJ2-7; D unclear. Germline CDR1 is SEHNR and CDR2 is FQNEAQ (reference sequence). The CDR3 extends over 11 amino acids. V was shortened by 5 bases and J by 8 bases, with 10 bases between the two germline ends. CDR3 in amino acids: CASSPYEQQYF. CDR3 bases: TGTGCCAGCAGCCCTTACGAGCAGCAGTACTTC.

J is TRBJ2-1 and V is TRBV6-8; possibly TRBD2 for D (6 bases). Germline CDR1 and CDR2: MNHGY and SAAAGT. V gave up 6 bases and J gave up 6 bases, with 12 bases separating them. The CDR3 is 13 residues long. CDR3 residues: CASREGLVNEQFF. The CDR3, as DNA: TGTGCCAGCAGGGAGGGACTGGTCAATGAGCAGTTCTTC.

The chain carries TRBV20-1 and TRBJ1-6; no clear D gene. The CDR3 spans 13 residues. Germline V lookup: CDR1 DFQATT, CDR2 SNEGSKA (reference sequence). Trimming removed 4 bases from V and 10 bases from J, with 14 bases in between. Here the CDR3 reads CSATGRSMSPLHF. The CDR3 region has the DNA TGCAGTGCTACTGGCAGGAGTATGTCACCCCTCCACTTT.

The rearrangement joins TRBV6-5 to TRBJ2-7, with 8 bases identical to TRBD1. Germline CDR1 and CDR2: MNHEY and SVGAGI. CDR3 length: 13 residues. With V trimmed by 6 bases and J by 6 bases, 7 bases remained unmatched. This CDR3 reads CASSRDRRLEQYF. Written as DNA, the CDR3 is TGTGCCAGCAGCCGGGACAGGCGGCTCGAGCAGTACTTC.

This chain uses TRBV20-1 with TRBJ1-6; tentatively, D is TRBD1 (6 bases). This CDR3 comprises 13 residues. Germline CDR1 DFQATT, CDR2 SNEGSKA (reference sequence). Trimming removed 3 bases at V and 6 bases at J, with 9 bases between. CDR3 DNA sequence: TGCAGTGCTAGGGGGGCCCCTAATTCACCCCTCCACTTT. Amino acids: CSARGAPNSPLHF.

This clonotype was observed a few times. This chain's CDR3 is CATSLAGEAFF. Here the CDR3 DNA reads TGTGCCACCAGCCTGGCAGGTGAAGCTTTCTTT. The genes are TRBV15 and TRBJ1-1; no clear D. CDR1 and CDR2 (germline): LNHNV, YYDKDF (reference sequence). This CDR3 is 11 amino acids long. V lost 5 bases and J 7 bases, leaving 8 bases between the germline ends. The full variable domain, with the rest looked up from reference TRBV15 and TRBJ1-1, is DAMVIQNPRYQVTQFGKPVTLSCSQTLNHNVMYWYQQKSSQAPKLLFHYYDKDFNNEADTPDNFQSRRPNTSFCFLDIRSPGLGDTAMYLCATSLAGEAFFGQGTRLTVV.

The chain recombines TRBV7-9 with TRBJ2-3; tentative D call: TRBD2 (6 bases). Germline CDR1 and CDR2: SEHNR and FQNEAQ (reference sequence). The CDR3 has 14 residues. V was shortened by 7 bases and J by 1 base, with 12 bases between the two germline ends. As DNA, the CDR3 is TGTGCCAGCATCCGATCGGGGGGCACAGATACGCAGTATTTT. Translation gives CASIRSGGTDTQYF.

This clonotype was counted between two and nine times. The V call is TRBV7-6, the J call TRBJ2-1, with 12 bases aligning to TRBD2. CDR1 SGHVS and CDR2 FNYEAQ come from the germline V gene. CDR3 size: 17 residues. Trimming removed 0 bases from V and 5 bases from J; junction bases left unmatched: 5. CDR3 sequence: CASSLALAGGPNNEQFF. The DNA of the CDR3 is TGTGCCAGCAGCTTAGCACTAGCGGGGGGCCCGAACAATGAGCAGTTCTTC.

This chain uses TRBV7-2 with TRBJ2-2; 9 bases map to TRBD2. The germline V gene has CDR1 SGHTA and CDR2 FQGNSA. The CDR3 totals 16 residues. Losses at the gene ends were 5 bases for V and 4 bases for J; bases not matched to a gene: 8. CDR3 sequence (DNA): TGTGCCAGCAGCACCCGGACTAGCGATCTCACCGGGGAGCTGTTTTTT. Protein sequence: CASSTRTSDLTGELFF.

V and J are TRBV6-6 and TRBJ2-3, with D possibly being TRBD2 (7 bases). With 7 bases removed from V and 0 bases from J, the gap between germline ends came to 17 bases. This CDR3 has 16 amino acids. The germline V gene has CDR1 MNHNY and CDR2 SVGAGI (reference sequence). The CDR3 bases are TGTGCCAGCACCTCCTGGGGGGGGCCTAGCACAGATACGCAGTATTTT. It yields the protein CASTSWGGPSTDTQYF.

CDR3 DNA: TGTGCCAGCACTCCGGCTCTTCCGAATTCACCCCTCCACTTT. Translating it yields CASTPALPNSPLHF. The J gene is TRBJ1-6, the V gene TRBV27, with D uncertain. V lost 7 bases and J lost 7, with 14 bases in between. Germline CDR1 reads MNHEY; CDR2 reads SMNVEV (reference sequence). This CDR3 contains 14 residues.

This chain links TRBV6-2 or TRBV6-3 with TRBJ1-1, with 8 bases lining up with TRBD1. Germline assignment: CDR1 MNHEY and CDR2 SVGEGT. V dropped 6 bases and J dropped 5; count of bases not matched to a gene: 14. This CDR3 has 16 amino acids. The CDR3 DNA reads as TGTGCCAGCAGCCGAATGGGGGCCCAGGGGGCAACTGAAGCTTTCTTT. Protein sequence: CASSRMGAQGATEAFF.

CDR3 in DNA: TGTGCCAGCAGTTCTCCCGCGGGGGAGGGCACTGAAGCTTTCTTT. As protein: CASSSPAGEGTEAFF. J is TRBJ1-1 and V is TRBV28; possible D gene TRBD1, 5 bases. Trimming stripped 4 bases from V and 4 bases from J, with 16 bases between. The CDR3 consists of 15 residues. CDR1 is MDHEN, CDR2 SYDVKM, per germline.

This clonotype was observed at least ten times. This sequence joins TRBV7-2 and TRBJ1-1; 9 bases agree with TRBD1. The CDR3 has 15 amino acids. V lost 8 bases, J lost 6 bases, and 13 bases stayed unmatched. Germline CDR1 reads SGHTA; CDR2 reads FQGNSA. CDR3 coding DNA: TGTGCCAGCTTCCCCAGGTTGGACAGGGGCCCTGAAGCTTTCTTT. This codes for CASFPRLDRGPEAFF. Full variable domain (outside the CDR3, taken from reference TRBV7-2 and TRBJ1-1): GAGVSQSPSNKVTEKGKDVELRCDPISGHTALYWYRQSLGQGLEFLIYFQGNSAPDKSGLPSDRFSAERTGGSVSTLTIQRTQQEDSAVYLCASFPRLDRGPEAFFGQGTRLTVV.

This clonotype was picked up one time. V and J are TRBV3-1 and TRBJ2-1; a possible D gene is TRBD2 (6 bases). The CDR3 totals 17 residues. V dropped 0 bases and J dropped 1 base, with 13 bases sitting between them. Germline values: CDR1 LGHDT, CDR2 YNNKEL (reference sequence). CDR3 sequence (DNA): TGTGCCAGCAGCCAAGATCTTCCGGGAGTTTCCTACAATGAGCAGTTCTTC. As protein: CASSQDLPGVSYNEQFF.

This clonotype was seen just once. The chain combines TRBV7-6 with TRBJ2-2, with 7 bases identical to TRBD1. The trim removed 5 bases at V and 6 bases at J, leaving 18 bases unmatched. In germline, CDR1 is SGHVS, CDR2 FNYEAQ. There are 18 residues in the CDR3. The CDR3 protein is CASSPPETGSLGPGELFF. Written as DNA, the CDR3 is TGTGCCAGCAGCCCACCCGAGACAGGGAGCTTGGGGCCCGGGGAGCTGTTTTTT.